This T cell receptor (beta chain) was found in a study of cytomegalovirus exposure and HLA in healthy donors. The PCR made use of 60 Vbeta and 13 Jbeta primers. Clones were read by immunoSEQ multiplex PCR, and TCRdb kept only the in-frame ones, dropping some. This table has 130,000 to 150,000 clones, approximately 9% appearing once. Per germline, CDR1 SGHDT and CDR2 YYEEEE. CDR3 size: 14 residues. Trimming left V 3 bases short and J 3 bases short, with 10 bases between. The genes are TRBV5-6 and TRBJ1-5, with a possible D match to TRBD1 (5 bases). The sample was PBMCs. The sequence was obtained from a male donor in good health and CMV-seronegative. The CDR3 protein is CASSWGWVNQPQHF. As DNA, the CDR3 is TGTGCCAGCAGCTGGGGCTGGGTCAATCAGCCCCAGCATTTT.